These 23 T cell receptor beta chains originate from one sample sequenced in a study of blood T cell repertoires in COVID-19. Profiling relied on immunoSEQ multiplex PCR, and the TCRdb table lists in-frame clones only, not all of them. The sample yields 250,000 to 350,000 clones, about 86% seen once. Sequencing was carried out using peripheral blood. The receptors originated from a person aged 65 to 79 with COVID-19, enrolled during active disease.

This sequence joins TRBV4-1 and TRBJ1-4; the match to TRBD1 covers 10 bases. The CDR3 is 15 residues long. The junction had 3 bases not matched to a gene; V was cut back by 0 bases and J by 8 bases. Germline assignment: CDR1 MGHRA and CDR2 YSYEKL. As DNA, the CDR3 is TGCGCCAGCAGCCAAGAGGGGACAGGGGAAGAAAAACTGTTTTTT. It codes for CASSQEGTGEEKLFF.

The chain joins TRBV24-1 to TRBJ1-1, with unresolved D. The germline CDR1 and CDR2 sequences are KGHDR and SFDVKD. The CDR3 spans 15 residues. V was clipped by 3 bases and J by 4 bases, with 14 bases between them. This CDR3 is CATSDGGGLTTEAFF. As DNA, the CDR3 is TGTGCCACCAGTGATGGCGGAGGGCTGACCACTGAAGCTTTCTTT.

The chain joins TRBV28 to TRBJ2-7, with a tentative D call TRBD1 (5 bases). V lost 3 bases, J lost 5 bases, and 14 bases lay in between. CDR1 is MDHEN and CDR2 is SYDVKM in the germline V gene. This CDR3 spans 14 amino acids. The CDR3 coding sequence is TGTGCCAGCAGTTTCAGGCAGGGTAGGGACGAGCAGTACTTC. This codes for CASSFRQGRDEQYF.

CDR3 coding DNA: TGCGCCAGCAGCACCGGTTTAAACCCCACTGAAGCTTTCTTT. Its protein is CASSTGLNPTEAFF. V and J are TRBV5-1 and TRBJ1-1; no clear D. Per germline, CDR1 SGHRS and CDR2 YFSETQ. Trimming took off 4 bases at V and 4 bases at J, with 14 bases between the two ends. The CDR3 is 14 amino acids.

The V call is TRBV4-3, the J call TRBJ2-1; 9 bases are shared with TRBD2. V dropped 5 bases and J dropped 3; count of bases not matched to a gene: 11. Germline CDR1 LGHNA, CDR2 YSLEER. CDR3 length: 17 residues. The CDR3, as DNA: TGCGCCAGCAGCGCGACCAGAGCGGGAGGTTTCTACAATGAGCAGTTCTTC. Translated, it gives CASSATRAGGFYNEQFF.

On this clone itself: The identical CDR3 is also encoded by other nucleotide sequences in the sample. This sequence joins TRBV3-1 (or the pseudogene TRBV3-2) and TRBJ1-2; D might be TRBD1 (5 bases). The CDR3 has 16 amino acids. The germline V gene has CDR1 LGHDT and CDR2 YNNKEL (reference sequence). Trimming took 0 bases from V and 7 from J, leaving 18 bases between them. The CDR3 sequence is CASSQDLWGGRGGYTF. CDR3 nucleotides: TGTGCCAGCAGCCAAGATTTATGGGGGGGACGGGGTGGCTACACCTTC.

This clone occurred a few times. The rearrangement links TRBV5-8 to TRBJ1-1; 12 bases are a match to TRBD1. CDR1 SGHTS and CDR2 YDEGEE come from the germline V gene. The CDR3 runs 14 residues. J lost 5 bases, V lost 10 bases, and 9 bases had no gene match. Here the CDR3 DNA reads TGTGCCGGCGGGGACAGGGGGCGAAAGACTGAAGCTTTCTTT. Protein sequence: CAGGDRGRKTEAFF. The full variable domain, its missing parts supplied by reference TRBV5-8 and TRBJ1-1, is EAGVTQSPTHLIKTRGQQATLRCSPISGHTSVYWYQQALGLGLQFLLWYDEGEERNRGNFPPRFSGRQFPNYSSELNVNALELEDSALYLCAGGDRGRKTEAFFGQGTRLTVV.

The count of this clone is one. This sequence joins TRBV6-6 and TRBJ2-1, with 11 bases matching TRBD2. After removal of 5 bases from V and 9 bases from J, the junction contained 15 bases not matched to a gene. CDR3 length equals 17 residues. Germline V gives CDR1 MNHNY, CDR2 SVGAGI (reference sequence). In DNA form, the CDR3 reads TGTGCCAGCAGTCCAACTAGCGGGAGAGTCCATGGGAGTGAGCAGTTCTTC. Residues: CASSPTSGRVHGSEQFF.

The chain recombines TRBV19 with TRBJ1-3, with TRBD1 matching over 9 bases. The CDR3 has 14 amino acids. Germline lookup yields CDR1 LNHDA and CDR2 SQIVND (reference sequence). J was trimmed by 4 bases and V by 6 bases; bases with no gene match: 4. The CDR3 is CASRTGGGGNTIYF. CDR3 bases: TGTGCCAGTAGGACAGGGGGAGGAGGAAACACCATATATTTT.

This clone was recorded only once. The rearrangement links TRBV7-2 to TRBJ2-2; 8 bases are shared with TRBD1. Germline V lookup: CDR1 SGHTA, CDR2 FQGNSA. With 5 bases clipped from V and 0 bases from J, the junction kept 14 bases outside the gene matches. This CDR3 has 19 residues. CDR3 in amino acids: CASSLRTGRLSTNTGELFF. DNA for the CDR3: TGTGCCAGCAGCCTTCGGACAGGGAGATTATCAACGAACACCGGGGAGCTGTTTTTT.

To note about this clone: A junction end diverges from the germline sequence, so it may reflect a read error. The CDR3 protein is CASSLAPGAGYNEQFF. The CDR3 coding sequence is TGTGCCAGCAGTTTAGCCCCAGGGGCAGGGTACAATGAGCAGTTCTTC. The J gene is TRBJ2-1, the V gene TRBV7-2, with TRBD1 as a possible D gene (6 bases). The CDR3 runs 16 residues. CDR1 is SGHTA and CDR2 is FQGNSA in the germline V gene.

The J gene is TRBJ2-3, the V gene TRBV6-4, with D uncertain. CDR1 and CDR2 from the germline V gene are MRHNA and SNTAGT. Trimming pared 3 bases from V and 8 bases from J, leaving 12 bases between. The CDR3 is 13 amino acids. The CDR3 sequence is CASSEASTGTQYF. Here the CDR3 DNA reads TGTGCCAGCAGTGAGGCTAGTACGGGTACGCAGTATTTT.

V gene TRBV4-1 combines with J gene TRBJ2-1, with 9 nucleotides matching TRBD2. Trimming at V came to 1 base and at J to 7 bases, leaving 11 bases not matched to a gene. Germline CDR1 MGHRA, CDR2 YSYEKL. The CDR3 length is 17 residues. The CDR3 DNA is TGCGCCAGCAGCCAAGTAGCTAGCGGGGTTATCGGTAATGAGCAGTTCTTC. Encoded protein: CASSQVASGVIGNEQFF.

The rearrangement uses TRBV29-1 and TRBJ2-3; 8 bases line up with TRBD1. V lost 7 bases to trimming and J lost 7 bases; unmatched junction nucleotides: 16. Germline values: CDR1 SQVTM, CDR2 ANQGSEA. CDR3 length: 15 residues. CDR3 in amino acids: CSATGTGRTAYTQYF. CDR3 in DNA: TGCAGCGCGACGGGGACAGGAAGGACCGCTTATACGCAGTATTTT.

The chain combines TRBV18 with TRBJ1-2; 7 bases map to TRBD1. The germline V gene encodes CDR1 KGHSH and CDR2 LQKENI. This CDR3 contains 15 residues. The V gene end was trimmed by 0 bases and the J gene end by 5 bases; junction bases not matched to a gene: 6. In DNA, the CDR3 is TGTGCCAGCTCACCACCAGCCGACAGGGCATATGGCTACACCTTC. Translation: CASSPPADRAYGYTF.

The chain carries TRBV10-3 and TRBJ1-2; D possibly corresponds to TRBD1 (6 bases). The V end was cut by 6 bases, the J end by 6 bases, with 17 bases between. Germline CDR1 is ENHRY and CDR2 is SYGVKD. The CDR3 is 14 residues long. CDR3 nucleotide sequence: TGTGCCATCAGACCAAGAGACTCAGGGGATGGCTACACCTTC. It encodes CAIRPRDSGDGYTF.

This chain uses TRBV11-2 with TRBJ1-4; 8 bases align to TRBD1. The CDR3 is 15 amino acids. Trimming at V came to 4 bases and at J to 8 bases, leaving 9 bases not matched to a gene. Germline values: CDR1 SGHAT, CDR2 FQNNGV. The DNA for the CDR3 is TGTGCCAGCAGCTGGCAGGGGGCGGTAGGAGAAAAACTGTTTTTT. Translated, it gives CASSWQGAVGEKLFF.

This clone was observed many times. The rearrangement joins TRBV10-3 to TRBJ2-7; the D gene is possibly TRBD2 (5 bases). Trimming took off 4 bases at V and 4 bases at J, with 8 bases between the two ends. The CDR3 runs to 12 residues. Germline V gives CDR1 ENHRY, CDR2 SYGVKD. CDR3 region: CAISAEGYEQYF. The CDR3 DNA is TGTGCCATCAGTGCCGAGGGTTACGAGCAGTACTTC.

This chain links TRBV5-6 with TRBJ2-1; 10 bases are shared with TRBD2. V shed 4 bases and J 3 bases; nucleotides not matched to a gene: 4. Germline loops: CDR1 SGHDT, CDR2 YYEEEE. The CDR3 runs to 15 residues. Written as DNA, the CDR3 is TGTGCCAGCAGCACTACTAGCGGGAACTACAATGAGCAGTTCTTC. This gives the protein CASSTTSGNYNEQFF. The full variable domain, rest sourced from reference TRBV5-6 and TRBJ2-1, is DAGVTQSPTHLIKTRGQQVTLRCSPKSGHDTVSWYQQALGQGPQFIFQYYEEEERQRGNFPDRFSGHQFPNYSSELNVNALLLGDSALYLCASSTTSGNYNEQFFGPGTRLTVL.

The chain has TRBV6-5 and TRBJ2-1; 9 nucleotides line up with TRBD1. V shed 7 bases and J 8 bases; nucleotides not matched to a gene: 6. Per the germline V gene, CDR1 is MNHEY and CDR2 is SVGAGI. CDR3 size: 13 residues. The CDR3 DNA reads as TGTGCCAGCAATCAGGACAGGGGATATGAGCAGTTCTTC. Translation: CASNQDRGYEQFF.

The genes are TRBV21-1 and TRBJ2-1; the table's D call, TRBD2, has no DNA check behind it. TRBV21-1 is listed as a pseudogene. The CDR3 has 14 residues. The CDR3 DNA sequence: TGTGCCAGCAGGGCTAGCGGGATTTTCAATGAGCAGTTCTTC. It yields the protein CASRASGIFNEQFF.

The chain is built from TRBV10-2 and TRBJ1-2; D gene uncertain. Germline values: CDR1 WSHSY, CDR2 SAAADI. Trimming stripped 0 bases from V and 6 bases from J, with 14 bases between. The CDR3 consists of 15 residues. The CDR3 spells CASSESFSGSHGYTF. The CDR3 region has the DNA TGCGCCAGCAGTGAGTCGTTTTCGGGTTCTCATGGCTACACCTTC.

CDR3 loop: CASSPREGTTNEKLFF. In nucleotides, the CDR3 is TGTGCCAGTAGTCCAAGGGAGGGTACAACTAATGAAAAACTGTTTTTT. The genes are TRBV19 and TRBJ1-4; unclear D gene. The CDR3 extends over 16 amino acids. V lost 5 bases and J 0 bases, leaving 13 bases between the germline ends. Germline CDR1 and CDR2: LNHDA and SQIVND (reference sequence).